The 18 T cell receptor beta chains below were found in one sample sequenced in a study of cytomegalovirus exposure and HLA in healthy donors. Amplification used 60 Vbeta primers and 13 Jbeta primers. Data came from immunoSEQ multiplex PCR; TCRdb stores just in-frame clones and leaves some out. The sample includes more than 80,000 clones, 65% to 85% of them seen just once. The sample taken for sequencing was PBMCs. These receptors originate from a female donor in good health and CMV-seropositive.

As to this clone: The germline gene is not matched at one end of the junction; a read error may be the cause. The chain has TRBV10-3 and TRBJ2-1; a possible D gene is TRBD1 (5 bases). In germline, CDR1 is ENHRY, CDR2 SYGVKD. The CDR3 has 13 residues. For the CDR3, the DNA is TGTGCCATCAGTGAGTCGAATGGGCCTAGGGGCCTCTTC. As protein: CAISESNGPRGLF.

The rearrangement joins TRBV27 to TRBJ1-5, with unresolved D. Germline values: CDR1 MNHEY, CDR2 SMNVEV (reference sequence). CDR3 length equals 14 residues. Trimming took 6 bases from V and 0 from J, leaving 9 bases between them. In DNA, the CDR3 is TGTGCCAGCAGCTCAACTTATAGCAATCAGCCCCAGCATTTT. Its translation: CASSSTYSNQPQHF.

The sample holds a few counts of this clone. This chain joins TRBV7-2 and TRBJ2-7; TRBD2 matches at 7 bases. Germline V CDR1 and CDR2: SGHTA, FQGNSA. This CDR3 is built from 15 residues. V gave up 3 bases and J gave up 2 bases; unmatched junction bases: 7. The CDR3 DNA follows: TGTGCCAGCAGCTTGAGGCGGGGGAGCACCTACGAGCAGTACTTC. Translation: CASSLRRGSTYEQYF. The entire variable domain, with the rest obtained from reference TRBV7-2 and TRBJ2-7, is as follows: GAGVSQSPSNKVTEKGKDVELRCDPISGHTALYWYRQSLGQGLEFLIYFQGNSAPDKSGLPSDRFSAERTGGSVSTLTIQRTQQEDSAVYLCASSLRRGSTYEQYFGPGTRLTVT.

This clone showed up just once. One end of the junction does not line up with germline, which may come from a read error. The CDR3 protein is CASSLGGYSSPLHF. The CDR3 DNA reads as TGTGCCAGCAGCTTAGGAGGGTATAGTTCACCCCTCCACTTT. This sequence joins TRBV7-2 and TRBJ1-6; D gene unclear. The CDR3 has 14 amino acids. Germline CDR1 reads SGHTA; CDR2 reads FQGNSA.

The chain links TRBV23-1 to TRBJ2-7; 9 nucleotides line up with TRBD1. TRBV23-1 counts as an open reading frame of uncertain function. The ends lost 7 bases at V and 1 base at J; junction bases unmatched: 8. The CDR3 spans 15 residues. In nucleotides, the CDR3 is TGCGCCAGCATTGCTACAGGGACAGGGTCCTACGAGCAGTACTTC. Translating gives CASIATGTGSYEQYF.

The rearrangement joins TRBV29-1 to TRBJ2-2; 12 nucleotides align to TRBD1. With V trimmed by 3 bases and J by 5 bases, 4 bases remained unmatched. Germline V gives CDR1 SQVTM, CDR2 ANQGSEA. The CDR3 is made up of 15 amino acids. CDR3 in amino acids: CSVEGQGARTGELFF. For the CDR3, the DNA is TGCAGCGTTGAGGGACAGGGGGCAAGAACCGGGGAGCTGTTTTTT.

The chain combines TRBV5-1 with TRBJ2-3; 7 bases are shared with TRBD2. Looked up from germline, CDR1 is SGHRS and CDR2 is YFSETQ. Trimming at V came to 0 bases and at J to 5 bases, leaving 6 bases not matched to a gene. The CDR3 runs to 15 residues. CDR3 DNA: TGCGCCAGCAGCTTGGCCAGGACTAGAAGAGATACGCAGTATTTT. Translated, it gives CASSLARTRRDTQYF. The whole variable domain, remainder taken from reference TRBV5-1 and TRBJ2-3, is KAGVTQTPRYLIKTRGQQVTLSCSPISGHRSVSWYQQTPGQGLQFLFEYFSETQRNKGNFPGRFSGRQFSNSRSEMNVSTLELGDSALYLCASSLARTRRDTQYFGPGTRLTVL.

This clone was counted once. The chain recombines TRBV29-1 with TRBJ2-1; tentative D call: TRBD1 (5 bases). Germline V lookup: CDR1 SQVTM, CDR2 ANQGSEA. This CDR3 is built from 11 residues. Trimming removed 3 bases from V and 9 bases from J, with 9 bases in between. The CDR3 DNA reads TGCAGCGTTGATCAAGGGGTTGAGCAGTTCTTC. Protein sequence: CSVDQGVEQFF.

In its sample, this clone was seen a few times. This chain's CDR3 is CASSPGGETEAFF. The CDR3 DNA reads as TGTGCCAGCTCACCAGGGGGCGAGACTGAAGCTTTCTTT. The rearrangement links TRBV18 to TRBJ1-1; D possibly corresponds to TRBD1 (6 bases). This CDR3 region has 13 residues. Between the trimmed V and J ends, which lost 2 bases and 5 bases, there was a span of 9 bases. The V gene's germline CDR1 is KGHSH and CDR2 LQKENI. Looking up the rest from reference TRBV18 and TRBJ1-1 gives the full variable domain: NAGVMQNPRHLVRRRGQEARLRCSPMKGHSHVYWYRQLPEEGLKFMVYLQKENIIDESGMPKERFSAEFPKEGPSILRIQQVVRGDSAAYFCASSPGGETEAFFGQGTRLTVV.

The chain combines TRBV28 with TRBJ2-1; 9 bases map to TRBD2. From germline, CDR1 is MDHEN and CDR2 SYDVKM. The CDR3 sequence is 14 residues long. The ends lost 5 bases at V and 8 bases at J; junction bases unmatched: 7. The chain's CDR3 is CASSLLLAGDEQFF. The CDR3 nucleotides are TGTGCCAGCAGTCTCTTACTAGCGGGCGATGAGCAGTTCTTC.

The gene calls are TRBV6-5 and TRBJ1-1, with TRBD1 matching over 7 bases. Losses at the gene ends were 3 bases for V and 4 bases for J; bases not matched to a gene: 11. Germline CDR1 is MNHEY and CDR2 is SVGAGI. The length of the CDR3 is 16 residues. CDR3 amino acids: CASSYGRRGRGTEAFF. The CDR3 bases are TGTGCCAGCAGTTATGGGAGGAGGGGGCGAGGCACTGAAGCTTTCTTT.

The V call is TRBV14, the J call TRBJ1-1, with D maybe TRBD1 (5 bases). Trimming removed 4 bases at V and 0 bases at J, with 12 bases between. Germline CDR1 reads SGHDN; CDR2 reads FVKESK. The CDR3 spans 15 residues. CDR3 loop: CASSPYRNLNTEAFF. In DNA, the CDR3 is TGTGCCAGCAGCCCATACAGGAACCTGAACACTGAAGCTTTCTTT.

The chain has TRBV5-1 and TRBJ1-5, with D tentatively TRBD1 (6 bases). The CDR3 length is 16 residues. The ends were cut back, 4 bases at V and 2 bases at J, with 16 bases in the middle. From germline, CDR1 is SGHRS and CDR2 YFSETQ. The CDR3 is CASSPTGSAGNQPQHF. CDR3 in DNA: TGCGCCAGCAGCCCCACAGGGAGTGCCGGCAATCAGCCCCAGCATTTT. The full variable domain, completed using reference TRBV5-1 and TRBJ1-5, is KAGVTQTPRYLIKTRGQQVTLSCSPISGHRSVSWYQQTPGQGLQFLFEYFSETQRNKGNFPGRFSGRQFSNSRSEMNVSTLELGDSALYLCASSPTGSAGNQPQHFGDGTRLSIL.

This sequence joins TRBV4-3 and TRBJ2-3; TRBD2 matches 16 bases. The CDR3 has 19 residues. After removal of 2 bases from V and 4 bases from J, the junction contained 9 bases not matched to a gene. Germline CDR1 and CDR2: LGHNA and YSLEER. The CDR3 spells CASSQQRGGLAGGPDTQYF. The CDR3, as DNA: TGCGCCAGCAGCCAACAAAGAGGGGGACTAGCGGGGGGGCCAGATACGCAGTATTTT.

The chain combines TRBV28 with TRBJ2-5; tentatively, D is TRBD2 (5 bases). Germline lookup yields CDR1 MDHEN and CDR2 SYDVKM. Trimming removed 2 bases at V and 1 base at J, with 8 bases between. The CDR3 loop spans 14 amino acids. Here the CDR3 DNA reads TGTGCCAGCAGTTTAAACGGGGTCCAAGAGACCCAGTACTTC. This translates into CASSLNGVQETQYF.

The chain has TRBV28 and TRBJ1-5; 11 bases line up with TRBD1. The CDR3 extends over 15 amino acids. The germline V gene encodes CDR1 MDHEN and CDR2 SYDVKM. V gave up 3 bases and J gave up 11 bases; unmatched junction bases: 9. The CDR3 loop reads CASSFPGTGGKAQHF. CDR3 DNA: TGTGCCAGCAGTTTCCCCGGGACAGGGGGGAAGGCCCAGCATTTT.

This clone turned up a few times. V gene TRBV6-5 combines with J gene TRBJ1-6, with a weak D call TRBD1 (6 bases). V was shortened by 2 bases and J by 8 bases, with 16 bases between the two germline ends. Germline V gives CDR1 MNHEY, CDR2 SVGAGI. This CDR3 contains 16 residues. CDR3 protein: CASSYRTGSWDSPLHF. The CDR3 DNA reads TGTGCCAGCAGTTACCGCACAGGGAGTTGGGATTCACCCCTCCACTTT.

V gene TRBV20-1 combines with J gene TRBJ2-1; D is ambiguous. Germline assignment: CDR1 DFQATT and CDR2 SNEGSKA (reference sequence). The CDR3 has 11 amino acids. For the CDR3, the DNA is TGCAGGGGCAACATGAACAATGAGCAGTTCTTC. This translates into CRGNMNNEQFF.